Listed below are T cell receptor beta chains from one sample, sequenced in a study of OX40 agonist ivuxolimab in advanced cancers. Profiled with immunoSEQ multiplex PCR; TCRdb holds only in-frame clones, not every one. This table holds 55,000 to 65,000 clones, about 90% found once. This specimen was CD4+ or CD8+ T cells sorted from blood, taken in a trial of the OX40 agonist ivuxolimab. Receptors were obtained from an adult with an advanced solid tumor such as melanoma, head and neck, liver or kidney cancer. The CDR3 runs from the conserved cysteine through the conserved F or W. Fields, in order: clone size, D gene, V gene, J gene, CDR3 DNA, CDR3 protein. A D gene is named only where the DNA matches it firmly. The size field is filled for only some rows; it gives once, few, many or a size class.

size: few
D: -
V: TRBV30
J: TRBJ1-1
DNA: TGTGCCTGGAGTGGGGGTAGTGGTACTGAAGCTTTCTTT
CDR3: CAWSGGSGTEAFF

size: -
D: -
V: TRBV19
J: TRBJ1-3
DNA: TGTGCCAGTAACCCGACAGGAACTGGAAACACCATATATTTT
CDR3: CASNPTGTGNTIYF

size: -
D: TRBD1
V: TRBV7-9
J: TRBJ2-5
DNA: TGTGCCAGCAGCAACCCGCACAGGGGGCGACCAGGCCAAGAGACCCAGTACTTC
CDR3: CASSNPHRGRPGQETQYF

size: -
D: -
V: TRBV7-9
J: TRBJ1-3
DNA: TGTGCCAGCAGCTTAGGTACCTCTGGAAACACCATATATTTT
CDR3: CASSLGTSGNTIYF

size: -
D: TRBD2
V: TRBV5-1
J: TRBJ2-1
DNA: TGCGCCAGCAGCGGACTAGCGGGAGGAGAGGGTGAGCAGTTCTTC
CDR3: CASSGLAGGEGEQFF

size: once
D: -
V: TRBV5-1
J: TRBJ2-7
DNA: TGCGCCAGCAGCTTCGAATTCGGCGGCTACGAGCAGTACTTC
CDR3: CASSFEFGGYEQYF

size: -
D: -
V: TRBV5-6
J: TRBJ1-1
DNA: TGTGCCAGCACCCAGACAGGTGGCACTGAAGCTTTCTTT
CDR3: CASTQTGGTEAFF

size: -
D: -
V: TRBV18
J: TRBJ2-1
DNA: TGTGCCAGCTCACCTAGGGGTGAGGCTCGGGAGCAGTTCTTC
CDR3: CASSPRGEAREQFF

size: few
D: -
V: TRBV7-2
J: TRBJ1-5
DNA: TGTGCCAGCAGCTTAGACAGGTATACCAATCAGCCCCAGCATTTT
CDR3: CASSLDRYTNQPQHF

size: few
D: TRBD1
V: TRBV28
J: TRBJ2-1
DNA: TGTGCCAGCAGCTTTCTCACAGGGGGCAGTTACAATGAGCAGTTCTTC
CDR3: CASSFLTGGSYNEQFF

size: -
D: -
V: TRBV7-2
J: TRBJ2-7
DNA: TGTGCCAGCAGCTTCGACCATTACGAGCAGTACTTC
CDR3: CASSFDHYEQYF

size: -
D: -
V: TRBV7-2
J: TRBJ2-7
DNA: TGTGCCAGCAGCACGGGACGGCTCTCCTACGAGCAGTACTTC
CDR3: CASSTGRLSYEQYF

size: -
D: -
V: TRBV4-2
J: TRBJ1-4
DNA: TGTGCCAGCAGCCAAGAAACGAGCCCGGGAAAACTGTTTTTT
CDR3: CASSQETSPGKLFF

size: once
D: TRBD2
V: TRBV28
J: TRBJ2-1
DNA: TGTGCCAGCAGTTTTAGCGGGTCCGTTTCCTACAATGAGCAGTTCTTC
CDR3: CASSFSGSVSYNEQFF

size: -
D: -
V: TRBV11-3
J: TRBJ2-5
DNA: TGTGCCAGCAGCTTACACAGCCAAGAGACCCAGTACTTC
CDR3: CASSLHSQETQYF

size: -
D: -
V: TRBV6-6
J: TRBJ2-1
DNA: TGTGCCAGCAGTATTGAATTCGGGAATGAGCAGTTCTTC
CDR3: CASSIEFGNEQFF

size: -
D: -
V: TRBV5-1
J: TRBJ2-2
DNA: TGCGCCAGCAGCCCGCGGTTTGCCGGGGAGCTGTTTTTT
CDR3: CASSPRFAGELFF

size: -
D: -
V: TRBV10-3
J: TRBJ2-1
DNA: TGTGCCATCAGTGATTCTCCTCCAGACATTACCAGCCGGGTCCACAATGAGCAGTTCTTC
CDR3: CAISDSPPDITSRVHNEQFF

size: -
D: TRBD1
V: TRBV25-1
J: TRBJ2-7
DNA: TGTGCCAGCCTGGGGACAGCTTCTTCCTACGAGCAGTACTTC
CDR3: CASLGTASSYEQYF

size: few
D: TRBD2
V: TRBV28
J: TRBJ2-7
DNA: TGTGCCAGCAGACGTAGCAGGGCGGGAGGGCCCTCGCAGTACTTC
CDR3: CASRRSRAGGPSQYF

size: -
D: -
V: TRBV5-1
J: TRBJ1-5
DNA: TGCGCCAGCAGCTTAGATGGTCAGCCCCAGCATTTT
CDR3: CASSLDGQPQHF

size: -
D: -
V: TRBV28
J: TRBJ2-1
DNA: TGTGCCAGCAGACGGAGTAGCAATGAGCAGTTCTTC
CDR3: CASRRSSNEQFF

size: -
D: -
V: TRBV10-3
J: TRBJ1-1
DNA: TGTACCATCAGTGAGTACCGGGAAGCTTTCTTT
CDR3: CTISEYREAFF

size: -
D: -
V: TRBV5-1
J: TRBJ2-1
DNA: TGCGCCAGCAGCTTGTCTCCGGGAGAAGAGCAGTTCTTC
CDR3: CASSLSPGEEQFF

size: -
D: TRBD1
V: TRBV28
J: TRBJ1-5
DNA: TGTGCCAGCAGTTTGGGGACAGGAAGTCAGCCCCAGCATTTT
CDR3: CASSLGTGSQPQHF

size: few
D: -
V: TRBV29-1
J: TRBJ1-4
DNA: TGCAGCGTTCGGTCAGGGCGTAATGAAAAACTGTTTTTT
CDR3: CSVRSGRNEKLFF

size: -
D: -
V: TRBV7-2
J: TRBJ2-1
DNA: TGTGCCAGCAGCCCTGGAGGGGGGTTTGAAGGCGAGCAGTTCTTC
CDR3: CASSPGGGFEGEQFF

size: -
D: -
V: TRBV5-1
J: TRBJ2-5
DNA: TGCGCCAGCAGCTTGGGACTGGGAGAGACCCAGTACTTC
CDR3: CASSLGLGETQYF

size: -
D: -
V: TRBV4-3
J: TRBJ2-4
DNA: TGCGCCAGCAGCCAAAGGGCGGGCCAAAACATTCAGTACTTC
CDR3: CASSQRAGQNIQYF

size: once
D: -
V: TRBV7-2
J: TRBJ1-1
DNA: TGTGCCAGCAGCTTCCGGGCAGGGAGGAACACTGAAGCTTTCTTT
CDR3: CASSFRAGRNTEAFF

size: -
D: TRBD2
V: TRBV5-1
J: TRBJ2-7
DNA: TGCGCCAGCTCCTCACTAGCGGGGGCCTACGAGCAGTACTTC
CDR3: CASSSLAGAYEQYF

size: -
D: TRBD2
V: TRBV5-1
J: TRBJ2-3
DNA: TGCGCCAGCCGCCCCGGACTAGCTCTAGCCACAGATACGCAGTATTTT
CDR3: CASRPGLALATDTQYF

size: -
D: -
V: TRBV14
J: TRBJ2-7
DNA: TGTGCCAGCAGCCAAGATCTTGGGGCTCCCCAGCAGTACTTC
CDR3: CASSQDLGAPQQYF

size: -
D: -
V: TRBV6-5
J: TRBJ2-7
DNA: TGTGCCAGCAGCCTTGGGACTTACTACGAGCAGTACTTC
CDR3: CASSLGTYYEQYF

size: -
D: -
V: TRBV15
J: TRBJ2-5
DNA: TGTGCCACCAGCGCCCAAGGGGAGACCCAGTACTTC
CDR3: CATSAQGETQYF

size: -
D: -
V: TRBV6-6
J: TRBJ2-7
DNA: TGTGCCAGCAGTTACTCTCTGGGGGACTGGTCCTACGAGCAGTACTTC
CDR3: CASSYSLGDWSYEQYF

size: once
D: TRBD1
V: TRBV5-5
J: TRBJ2-1
DNA: TGTGCCAGCAGCCTGACTGGGACAGGGGTGAATGAGCAGTTCTTC
CDR3: CASSLTGTGVNEQFF

size: -
D: -
V: TRBV6-5
J: TRBJ1-3
DNA: TGTGCCAGCAGTAGAATGGAGTCTGGAAACACCATATATTTT
CDR3: CASSRMESGNTIYF

size: -
D: -
V: TRBV5-8
J: TRBJ1-3
DNA: TGTGCCAGCAGGTACAGGAGCTCTGGAAACACCATATATTTT
CDR3: CASRYRSSGNTIYF

size: -
D: -
V: TRBV6-1
J: TRBJ1-6
DNA: TGTGCCAGCAGTGAAGATGGGGGATCACCCCTCCACTTT
CDR3: CASSEDGGSPLHF

size: -
D: TRBD2
V: TRBV9
J: TRBJ2-1
DNA: TGTGCCAGCAGCGTAGTACTAGCGGGGAGGGATGAGCAGTTCTTC
CDR3: CASSVVLAGRDEQFF

size: few
D: -
V: TRBV4-3
J: TRBJ1-4
DNA: TGCGCCAGCAGCCAAGGTTGGGGGACTGAAAAACTGTTTTTT
CDR3: CASSQGWGTEKLFF

size: -
D: TRBD2
V: TRBV9
J: TRBJ2-1
DNA: TGTGCCAGTAGCGTATCAGCGGGAGATAAGAATGAGCAGTTCTTC
CDR3: CASSVSAGDKNEQFF

size: -
D: -
V: TRBV5-4
J: TRBJ2-1
DNA: TGTGCCAGCAGCTCGCCGAGGATACCCTACAATGAGCAGTTCTTC
CDR3: CASSSPRIPYNEQFF

size: -
D: -
V: TRBV11-3
J: TRBJ1-4
DNA: TGTGCCAGCAGCTTCAGGGGATCCGGAAAACTGTTTTTT
CDR3: CASSFRGSGKLFF

size: -
D: -
V: TRBV20-1
J: TRBJ1-5
DNA: TGCAGTGCACAAGGGGGGCAGCCCCAGCATTTT
CDR3: CSAQGGQPQHF

size: -
D: -
V: TRBV28
J: TRBJ2-7
DNA: TGTGCCAGCAGCCCTACAGGGTTAGGCGAGCAGTACTTC
CDR3: CASSPTGLGEQYF

size: -
D: -
V: TRBV6-1
J: TRBJ1-2
DNA: TGTGCCAGCAGTGGGACGGGGGTCGCGTATGGCTACACCTTC
CDR3: CASSGTGVAYGYTF

size: once
D: TRBD1
V: TRBV7-9
J: TRBJ1-1
DNA: TGTGCCAGCAGCAACCCGGGACAGGGGCTCGGGAGGAACACTGAAGCTTTCTTT
CDR3: CASSNPGQGLGRNTEAFF

size: -
D: TRBD1
V: TRBV11-2
J: TRBJ2-2
DNA: TGTGCCAGCAGCGGGGGACAGGGGGCGAACACCGGGGAGCTGTTTTTT
CDR3: CASSGGQGANTGELFF

size: -
D: -
V: TRBV30
J: TRBJ2-5
DNA: TGTGCCTGGGGGGGGCCGGACAGGCAAGAGACCCAGTACTTC
CDR3: CAWGGPDRQETQYF

size: -
D: -
V: TRBV4-3
J: TRBJ2-7
DNA: TGCGCCAGCAGCCAAGATCTCGCCTACGAGCAGTACTTC
CDR3: CASSQDLAYEQYF

size: -
D: TRBD1
V: TRBV6-5
J: TRBJ2-7
DNA: TGTGCCAGCAGTTCCTCCGGGACAGGGAGTTACGAGCAGTACTTC
CDR3: CASSSSGTGSYEQYF

size: -
D: -
V: TRBV7-9
J: TRBJ1-4
DNA: TGTGCCAGCACCCCGGGGGGGGACTATGAAAAACTGTTTTTT
CDR3: CASTPGGDYEKLFF

size: -
D: -
V: TRBV15
J: TRBJ2-7
DNA: TGTGCCACCAGCAGAGGGACGATATTGGACGAGCAGTACTTC
CDR3: CATSRGTILDEQYF